The 5 T cell receptor beta chains presented below share a single source sample, sequenced in a study of T cells in Graves' hyperthyroidism and ophthalmopathy. Amplified TCR beta CDR3 regions came from RNA transcripts. Carried out on the TCR CDR3, a first-round RT-PCR used the HTBI primer set. Each CDR3 protein gets one entry after TCRdb re-called the multiplex PCR reads with MiXCR. The sample records around 600,000 distinct CDR3 sequences, about 14% being singletons. Sequencing input: blood. Every receptor here comes from a woman between 18 and 30 years old with Graves' ophthalmopathy.

This clonotype was counted many times. The chain uses TRBV6-1 and TRBJ1-5, with 7 nucleotides matching TRBD1. CDR1 MNHNS and CDR2 SASEGT come from the germline V gene. CDR3 size: 15 residues. The trim removed 1 base at V and 5 bases at J, leaving 5 bases unmatched. CDR3 sequence (DNA): TGTGCCAGCAGTGAAGTCCCCAGGGGGGATCAGCCCCAGCATTTT. Translation: CASSEVPRGDQPQHF.

This clonotype was observed many times. V usage is TRBV12-3 or TRBV12-4 and J usage is TRBJ2-3; the match to TRBD2 covers 11 bases. The CDR3 loop spans 18 amino acids. V trimming: 3 bases; J trimming: 0 bases; junction bases outside the gene matches: 8. The DNA of the CDR3 is TGTGCCAGCAGTTTCTGGGTACTAGCGGGAGTTAGCACAGATACGCAGTATTTT. Protein product: CASSFWVLAGVSTDTQYF.

This clonotype was picked up a small number of times. This sequence joins TRBV6-1 and TRBJ2-7; D remains ambiguous. There are 13 residues in the CDR3. Trimming took 10 bases from V and 2 from J, leaving 15 bases between them. CDR1 is MNHNS and CDR2 is SASEGT in the germline V gene. The CDR3 nucleotides are TGTGCCACCGTCCGAGTGGATACCTACGAGCAGTACTTC. Protein product: CATVRVDTYEQYF.

This clonotype was seen at least ten times. The CDR3 sequence: CSVGRERATQYF. CDR3 sequence (DNA): TGCAGCGTAGGCCGGGAGCGGGCGACCCAGTACTTC. The rearrangement joins TRBV29-1 to TRBJ2-5; D might be TRBD2 (6 bases). Trimming took off 6 bases at V and 7 bases at J, with 15 bases between the two ends. CDR3 length: 12 amino acids. Germline loops: CDR1 SQVTM, CDR2 ANQGSEA.

This clonotype showed up many times. The chain couples TRBV7-2 to TRBJ1-1; a possible D gene is TRBD1 (5 bases). Trimming pared 3 bases from V and 4 bases from J, leaving 12 bases between. The CDR3 length is 14 residues. Germline-derived CDR1 and CDR2 are SGHTA and FQGNSA. The CDR3 protein is CASSFPGVSTEAFF. The CDR3 DNA is TGTGCCAGCAGCTTCCCGGGGGTGAGCACTGAAGCTTTCTTT.